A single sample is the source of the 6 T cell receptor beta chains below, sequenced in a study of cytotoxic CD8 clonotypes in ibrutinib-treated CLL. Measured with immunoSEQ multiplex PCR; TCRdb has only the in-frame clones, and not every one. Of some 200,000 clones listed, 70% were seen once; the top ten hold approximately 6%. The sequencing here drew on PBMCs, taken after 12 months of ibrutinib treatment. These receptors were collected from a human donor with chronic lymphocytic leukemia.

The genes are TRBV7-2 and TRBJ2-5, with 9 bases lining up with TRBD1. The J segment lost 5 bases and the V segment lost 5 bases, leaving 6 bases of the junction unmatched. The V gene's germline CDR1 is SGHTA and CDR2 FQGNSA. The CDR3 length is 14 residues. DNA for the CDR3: TGTGCCAGCAGCCCGGACAGGGGATCGGAGACCCAGTACTTC. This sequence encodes CASSPDRGSETQYF.

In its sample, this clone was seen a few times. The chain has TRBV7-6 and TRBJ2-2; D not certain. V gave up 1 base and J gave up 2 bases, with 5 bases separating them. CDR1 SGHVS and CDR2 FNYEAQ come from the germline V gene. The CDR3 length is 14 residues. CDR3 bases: TGTGCCAGCAGCTTAGACTCAAACACCGGGGAGCTGTTTTTT. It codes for CASSLDSNTGELFF.

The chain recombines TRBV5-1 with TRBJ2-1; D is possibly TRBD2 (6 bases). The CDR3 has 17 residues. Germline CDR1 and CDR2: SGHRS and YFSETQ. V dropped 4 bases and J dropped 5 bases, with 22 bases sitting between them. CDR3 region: CASSPPQLAGGNNEQFF. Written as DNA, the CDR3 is TGCGCCAGCAGCCCGCCCCAACTAGCAGGAGGGAACAATGAGCAGTTCTTC.

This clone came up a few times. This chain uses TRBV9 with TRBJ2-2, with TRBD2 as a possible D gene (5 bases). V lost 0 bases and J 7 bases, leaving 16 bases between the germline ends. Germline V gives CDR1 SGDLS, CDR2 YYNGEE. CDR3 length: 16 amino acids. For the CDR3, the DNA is TGTGCCAGCAGCGTAGTTCGCGGGCCCCGCGGCGGGGAGCTGTTTTTT. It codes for CASSVVRGPRGGELFF.

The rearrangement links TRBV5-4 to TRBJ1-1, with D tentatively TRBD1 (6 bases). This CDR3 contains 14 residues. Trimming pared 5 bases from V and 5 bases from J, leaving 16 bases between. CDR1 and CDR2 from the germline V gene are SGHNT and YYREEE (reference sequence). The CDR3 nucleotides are TGTGCCAGCAGTCCCGGGGTAGGGGGGACTGAAGCTTTCTTT. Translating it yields CASSPGVGGTEAFF. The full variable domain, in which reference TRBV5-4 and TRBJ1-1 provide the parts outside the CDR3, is ETGVTQSPTHLIKTRGQQVTLRCSSQSGHNTVSWYQQALGQGPQFIFQYYREEENGRGNFPPRFSGLQFPNYSSELNVNALELDDSALYLCASSPGVGGTEAFFGQGTRLTVV.

CDR3 in amino acids: CASGGTANRRDGYTF. The CDR3, as DNA: TGTGCCAGTGGGGGGACAGCCAACCGCCGAGATGGCTACACCTTC. The chain is built from TRBV19 and TRBJ1-2; the match to TRBD1 covers 7 bases. Unmatched junction bases numbered 15, after V lost 8 bases and J lost 6 bases. Germline lookup yields CDR1 LNHDA and CDR2 SQIVND (reference sequence). This CDR3 region has 15 residues. The full variable domain, rest sourced from reference TRBV19 and TRBJ1-2, is DGGITQSPKYLFRKEGQNVTLSCEQNLNHDAMYWYRQDPGQGLRLIYYSQIVNDFQKGDIAEGYSVSREKKESFPLTVTSAQKNPTAFYLCASGGTANRRDGYTFGSGTRLTVV.